These T cell receptor beta chains were read from a single sample in a study of CD4 T cells in relation to SARS-CoV-2 and coronaviruses. Measured with immunoSEQ multiplex PCR; TCRdb has only the in-frame clones, and not every one. This table holds 60,000 to 85,000 clones, over 90% found once. Sequenced material: naive CD4+ T cells from PBMCs. These TCRs come from a human donor in good health. The CDR3 runs from the conserved cysteine through the conserved F or W. D genes are given only for firm matches. A clone size is listed for some rows: how often the clone was seen (once, few, many), or a class if it is expanded.

>TRBJ1-5|NA|NA|TRBV2
TGTGCCAGCAGTGAAGAAGGGCGACAGCCCCAGCATTTT
CASSEEGRQPQHF
>TRBJ2-1|NA|NA|TRBV29-1
TGCAGCGTTGAGGGAAGCTCCTACAATGAGCAGTTCTTC
CSVEGSSYNEQFF
>TRBJ2-1|NA|NA|TRBV6-1
TGTGCCAGCAGTGAAGCGCGGGGAAACAATGAGCAGTTCTTC
CASSEARGNNEQFF
>TRBJ1-1|NA|NA|TRBV30
TGTGCCTGCAAACGGGGTGGCACTGAAGCTTTCTTT
CACKRGGTEAFF
>TRBJ1-6|NA|NA|TRBV6-5
TGTGCCAGCAGCAGGGGCTATAATTCACCCCTCCACTTT
CASSRGYNSPLHF
>TRBJ2-5|NA|NA|TRBV4-1
TGCGCCAGCAGCCAAGAAGATAGACCGGGCAGAAAAGAGACCCAGTACTTC
CASSQEDRPGRKETQYF
>TRBJ2-3|NA|NA|TRBV18
TGTGCCAGCTCACCATCTGCTAGCACAGATACGCAGTATTTT
CASSPSASTDTQYF
>TRBJ2-5|NA|NA|TRBV6-2/TRBV6-3
TGTGCCAGCAGTTATTCGGTTGGACCGGTTGGGGAGACCCAGTACTTC
CASSYSVGPVGETQYF
>TRBJ1-6|NA|once|TRBV18
TGTGCCAGCTCAGGGTTGCAGGAGAGCTCCTATAATTCACCCCTCCACTTT
CASSGLQESSYNSPLHF
>TRBJ2-1|TRBD2|NA|TRBV29-1
TGCAGCTTAAGACTAGCGGGAGATGAGCAGTTCTTC
CSLRLAGDEQFF
>TRBJ1-2|NA|NA|TRBV4-1
TGCGCCAGCAGCCAAGGTTCGGGGGGAGGAGGGTATGGCTACACCTTC
CASSQGSGGGGYGYTF
>TRBJ2-5|NA|NA|TRBV11-1
TGTGCCAGCACCTTTAATGGGGGGACGGAGTACTTC
CASTFNGGTEYF
>TRBJ2-2|TRBD2|NA|TRBV9
TGTGCCAGCAGCGAGGGACTAGCGGGAGTAAACACCGGGGAGCTGTTTTTT
CASSEGLAGVNTGELFF
>TRBJ2-5|NA|NA|TRBV7-9
TGTGCCAGCAGCTTAGGGACCTACCAAGAGACCCAGTACTTC
CASSLGTYQETQYF
>TRBJ1-1|TRBD1|NA|TRBV19
TGTGCCAGTAGTCATACTAGACAGGGGATCACGGCTTTCTTT
CASSHTRQGITAFF
>TRBJ1-3|TRBD1|once|TRBV28
TGTGCCAGCAGCCTGACAGGGATGGCTGGAAACACCATATATTTT
CASSLTGMAGNTIYF
>TRBJ2-1|NA|NA|TRBV27
TGTGCCAGCAGTCCAAGCTCTAGTCCCCGGTACAATGAGCAGTTCTTC
CASSPSSSPRYNEQFF
>TRBJ1-6|TRBD1|NA|TRBV7-8
TGTGCCAGCAGCACCTCGGACAGGGGGAGAACCTATAATTCACCCCTCCACTTT
CASSTSDRGRTYNSPLHF
>TRBJ2-1|NA|NA|TRBV2
TGTGCCAGCAGTGACCCCTACAATGAGCAGTTCTTC
CASSDPYNEQFF
>TRBJ2-3|NA|NA|TRBV5-1
TGCGCCAGCAGCCCCCGCCGGGATACGCAGTATTTT
CASSPRRDTQYF
>TRBJ1-6|NA|NA|TRBV28
TGTGCCAGCAATGTCTGGAGCTCCTATAATTCACCCCTCCACTTT
CASNVWSSYNSPLHF
>TRBJ1-2|NA|NA|TRBV29-1
TGCAGCGTTCCTGGGAATGGCTACACCTTC
CSVPGNGYTF
>TRBJ2-7|TRBD2|NA|TRBV11-2
TGTGCCAGCAGCTCCGGGCCGGGACTAGCGGGAGGAAGCGAGCAGTACTTC
CASSSGPGLAGGSEQYF
>TRBJ2-7|NA|NA|TRBV5-1
TGCGCCAGCAGAACAGGCAGGGAGACCTACGAGCAGTACTTC
CASRTGRETYEQYF
>TRBJ2-7|TRBD1|NA|TRBV6-5
TGTGCCAGCAGTCGCAGGGGGCGCGTCTCCTACGAGCAGTACTTC
CASSRRGRVSYEQYF
>TRBJ2-7|NA|NA|TRBV5-1
TGCGCCAGCAGCAGGTCCTACCGGACTACCCAAGTCTACGAGCAGTACTTC
CASSRSYRTTQVYEQYF
>TRBJ1-2|NA|NA|TRBV28
TGTGCCAGCCGCAACCTAAACTATGGCTACACCTTC
CASRNLNYGYTF
>TRBJ1-1|NA|NA|TRBV10-3
TGTGCCATCAGTGAGTCAGGGGGGCGAACTGAAGCTTTCTTT
CAISESGGRTEAFF
>TRBJ2-6|NA|NA|TRBV24-1
TGTGCCACCAGTGATTCAACAAGGGGGAGCGCAGAGAACGTCCTGACTTTC
CATSDSTRGSAENVLTF
>TRBJ1-5|NA|NA|TRBV7-9
TGTGCCAGCAGCTTAGGCATAAGCGTTCAGCCCCAGCATTTT
CASSLGISVQPQHF
>TRBJ2-5|NA|NA|TRBV28
TGTGCCAGCCTCGGACAGCCTCAAGAGACCCAGTACTTC
CASLGQPQETQYF
>TRBJ1-2|NA|NA|TRBV5-1
TGCGCCAGCAGCTTCGTCGGCAGCAAGAACTATGGCTACACCTTC
CASSFVGSKNYGYTF
>TRBJ1-6|TRBD1|NA|TRBV5-1
TGCGCCAGCAGCTCGACCGGACAGGGTAATTCACCCCTCCACTTT
CASSSTGQGNSPLHF
>TRBJ1-3|NA|NA|TRBV7-9
TGTGCCAGCAGCCTCTATGTTGGAGGACGCGTTGGAAACACCATATATTTT
CASSLYVGGRVGNTIYF
>TRBJ2-7|NA|NA|TRBV28
TGTGCCAGCACCTCCGTGGCAGCAACCTACGAGCAGTACTTC
CASTSVAATYEQYF
>TRBJ1-4|TRBD1|NA|TRBV5-1
TGCGCCAGCAGCTTAGGGACAGGGGGGGAAAAACTGTTTTTT
CASSLGTGGEKLFF
>TRBJ1-2|NA|NA|TRBV5-1
TGCGCCAGCAGCTTGGCCGGGGGGAACTATGGCTACACCTTC
CASSLAGGNYGYTF
>TRBJ2-1|TRBD2|NA|TRBV7-3
TGTGCCAGCAGCATGGCGGGGGGGTCCTACAATGAGCAGTTCTTC
CASSMAGGSYNEQFF
>TRBJ1-1|NA|NA|TRBV18
TGTGCCAGCTCACAAACCAATGGAGGAAACACTGAAGCTTTCTTT
CASSQTNGGNTEAFF
>TRBJ1-2|NA|NA|TRBV3-1/TRBV3-2
TGTGCCAGCAGCCAAGACGGAGATTTCTATGGCTACACCTTC
CASSQDGDFYGYTF
>TRBJ1-5|NA|NA|TRBV9
TGTGCCAGCAGCGTAGACCCGGGGAGCAATCAGCCCCAGCATTTT
CASSVDPGSNQPQHF